This passage covers 10 T cell receptor beta chains from one sample sequenced in a study of cytomegalovirus exposure and HLA in healthy donors. PCR employed 60 Vbeta and 13 Jbeta primers. Sequencing used immunoSEQ multiplex PCR; TCRdb keeps in-frame clones, though not all of them. The data hold roughly 93,000 clones, with approximately 74% observed a single time. The sequenced material came from PBMCs. The receptors originated from a male donor in good health and CMV-seronegative.

The genes are TRBV6-6 and TRBJ1-2, with 8 bases matching TRBD1. V shed 4 bases and J 8 bases; nucleotides not matched to a gene: 15. This CDR3 is built from 16 residues. Germline loops: CDR1 MNHNY, CDR2 SVGAGI (reference sequence). The CDR3 protein is CASSLPPGQGGKGYTF. The CDR3 nucleotides read TGTGCCAGCAGTTTGCCCCCCGGACAGGGAGGAAAGGGCTACACCTTC.

This chain links TRBV6-5 with TRBJ2-2, with D perhaps TRBD2 (5 bases). CDR3 length: 16 residues. V lost 4 bases, J lost 6 bases, and 18 bases lay in between. Germline V gives CDR1 MNHEY, CDR2 SVGAGI. In DNA, the CDR3 is TGTGCCAGCAGTTCTCACGCTTCCTTAGCGTCCGGGGAGCTGTTTTTT. Its translation: CASSSHASLASGELFF.

The gene calls are TRBV30 and TRBJ1-4; D might be TRBD1 (6 bases). The V gene's germline CDR1 is GTSNPN and CDR2 SVGIG (reference sequence). CDR3 length: 16 residues. V was pared by 1 base and J by 2 bases, with 14 bases between. This chain's CDR3 is CAWSGGGGTTNEKLFF. CDR3 nucleotides: TGTGCCTGGAGTGGGGGAGGGGGGACCACTAATGAAAAACTGTTTTTT.

This clone appeared a few times. This chain links TRBV27 with TRBJ2-5, with a weak D call TRBD1 (5 bases). The CDR3 loop spans 13 amino acids. Trimming took 3 bases from V and 4 from J, leaving 9 bases between them. Germline CDR1 is MNHEY and CDR2 is SMNVEV (reference sequence). The CDR3 coding sequence is TGTGCCAGCAGTTTGAGGACACGAGAGACCCAGTACTTC. Protein product: CASSLRTRETQYF.

The gene calls are TRBV4-2 and TRBJ1-5; D gene ambiguous. Trimming shortened V by 1 base and J by 2 bases, and 9 bases separated the two germline ends. Germline V lookup: CDR1 LGHNA, CDR2 YNFKEQ. This CDR3 has 15 residues. CDR3 sequence (DNA): TGTGCCAGCAGCCAAGTAACCGGGGGCAATCAGCCCCAGCATTTT. Encoded protein: CASSQVTGGNQPQHF.

Comment on this clone: This specimen includes other DNA sequences encoding the same CDR3. This chain uses TRBV6-5 with TRBJ2-5, with 10 bases aligning to TRBD2. V was clipped by 0 bases and J by 4 bases; unmatched bases: 5. The germline gives CDR1 MNHEY, CDR2 SVGAGI. This CDR3 is 16 amino acids long. CDR3 region: CASSYSRAGGPETQYF. In nucleotides, the CDR3 is TGTGCCAGCAGTTACTCGAGAGCGGGGGGGCCAGAGACCCAGTACTTC.

The chain uses TRBV30 and TRBJ2-1, with TRBD2 identical over 7 bases. This CDR3 has 11 residues. V gave up 7 bases and J gave up 6 bases; unmatched junction bases: 3. The germline V gene has CDR1 GTSNPN and CDR2 SVGIG (reference sequence). The CDR3 nucleotides read TGTGCCTCCGCTAGCGGCAATGAGCAGTTCTTC. This codes for CASASGNEQFF.

The chain combines TRBV5-6 with TRBJ1-5; D may be TRBD1 (5 bases). Germline CDR1 is SGHDT and CDR2 is YYEEEE. The CDR3 is 18 amino acids. V lost 0 bases and J lost 0, with 16 bases in between. CDR3 in amino acids: CASSLVGTGGTSNQPQHF. Here the CDR3 DNA reads TGTGCCAGCAGCTTGGTGGGGACCGGGGGAACTAGCAATCAGCCCCAGCATTTT.

J is TRBJ1-1 and V is TRBV18, with a weak D call TRBD1 (6 bases). The CDR3 sequence is 15 residues long. V was shortened by 4 bases and J by 1 base, with 13 bases between the two germline ends. Germline-derived CDR1 and CDR2 are KGHSH and LQKENI. CDR3 sequence: CASSLLDSKNTEAFF. For the CDR3, the DNA is TGTGCCAGCTCACTACTGGACAGTAAGAACACTGAAGCTTTCTTT.

The genes are TRBV28 and TRBJ1-2, with TRBD1 matching 7 bases. The CDR3 totals 14 residues. V gave up 7 bases and J gave up 2 bases; unmatched junction bases: 7. CDR1 MDHEN and CDR2 SYDVKM come from the germline V gene. CDR3: CASTVDRFNYGYTF. DNA for the CDR3: TGTGCCAGCACCGTGGACAGGTTCAACTATGGCTACACCTTC.